This T cell receptor beta chain was documented in a study of T cells in Graves' hyperthyroidism and ophthalmopathy (dated by TCRdb to 2018 to 2020). Regarding the study in general: Peripheral blood was sampled at the time of initial diagnosis, prior to any treatment. TCR V-J signatures able to tell the groups apart were searched for in a discovery cohort of approximately 95 patients, of whom more than 40 had Graves' ophthalmopathy and 55 to 65 had stable Graves' hyperthyroidism. Whether ophthalmopathy could be predicted prospectively was tested in an independent validation cohort made up of under 20 hyperthyroidism patients plus 17 patients who later progressed to ophthalmopathy. For training and testing, the 110 or so patients in the discovery cohort were randomly divided in a 7:3 ratio. In about 6 Graves' hyperthyroidism patients, the study also compared T-cell repertoires from thyroid tissue with T-cell repertoires from blood. After sampling, hyperthyroidism patients received methimazole starting at 30 mg daily, and ophthalmopathy patients received high-dose intravenous methylprednisolone. According to the paper, TCR Vbeta CDR3 sequencing was carried out on around 140 peripheral blood samples, which came from 40 to 45 ophthalmopathy, 80 or so hyperthyroidism and about 17 progressor patients.

Details on this clonotype: What this receptor recognizes is not known. No base quality values were provided; no much bigger clone lies one nucleotide off.

Stable Graves' hyperthyroidism was defined as no progression to ophthalmopathy during 18 months of follow-up. Hyperthyroidism patients were newly diagnosed, had a disease duration of under 2 months, and were aged 18 to 65 years. Exclusion was applied to patients with uncontrolled infections, other autoimmune diseases, pregnancy or lactation. Diagnoses were based on clinical symptoms, serum thyroxine and TRAb, thyroid ultrasound and orbital computed tomography. PBMCs were isolated from approximately 10 ml of fresh peripheral blood by Ficoll-Paque density gradient centrifugation. Trizol reagent was used to extract total RNA, and RNA quality was then checked on an Agilent 2100 Bioanalyzer. Looking up the germline V gene yields CDR1 MNHEY and CDR2 SVGEGT. V and J lose 2 bases and 2 bases, and a span of 13 bases separates them. Spanning cysteine to phenylalanine, the CDR3 consists of 17 amino acids. The DNA shown is the 51-base CDR3, in frame from base 1.

Amplification of TCR beta CDR3 regions was carried out from RNA transcripts. The first round of RT-PCR for the TCR CDR3 was performed with the HTBI primer set and the Qiagen OneStep RT-PCR kit. Libraries were constructed in a second round of multiplex PCR, after which size selection and purification were carried out. The libraries were sequenced on an Illumina HiSeq2000 using paired-end 100 bp reads. The published analysis was carried out like this. SOAPnuke was used to process the raw data, throwing out any read that contained adapters or uncalled bases, had a mean Phred below 15, or lacked an exact constant-primer or identifier match. High-quality paired reads were merged with COPE v1.2.5, and unique nucleotide sequences were defined as clonotypes. MiTCR v1.1 was used to align clonotypes to the IMGT TRBV, TRBD and TRBJ reference segments. Only V-J combinations with frequency above 0.0001, covering 99.2% of repertoires, were analysed. The TCS score was defined as the ratio of F50 (clonal expansion) to E x V (chaos), calculated using BLOSUM62-based TCRdist between CDR3 peptides within each V-J. Welch's t-statistics and random forest reduced just over 500 V-J features to 13, which were used in a naive Bayes classifier (R e1071). TCRdb took the public reads, trimmed them with fastp at Q25, ran MiXCR for clone calling and kept in-frame beta chains. All rows with the same CDR3 protein become a single entry with the most common DNA and genes. TCRdb, not the authors, supplied the V and J calls. This sample lists about 400,000 distinct CDR3 sequences; approximately 14% were detected once. The top ten clones comprise 13% to 15% of the sample.

Study-level results and caveats: In cross-validation, a model built on a 13 V-J signature told ophthalmopathy apart from stable hyperthyroidism with over 85% sensitivity and roughly 81% specificity, and in testing the same model reached 80%/75%. In validation, the model predicted progression to ophthalmopathy with 55% to 71% sensitivity and 72% to 85% specificity, a median of about six months before onset. Blood samples also contained most of the expanded thyroid clonotypes (frequency above 0.001), which suggests that blood repertoires may reflect thyroid immune responses. Sample size was not statistically predetermined, and blinding of investigators to group allocation was not performed.

The clonotype comes from a woman under 30 with Graves' hyperthyroidism. The sequencing sample was made of blood. The chain couples TRBV6-2 or TRBV6-3 to TRBJ2-6, with a weak D call of TRBD1 (5 bases match). The DNA sequence is TGTGCCAGCAGTTACCTGGCAGGGTTTACTGGGGCCAACGTCCTGACTTTC. It translates to CASSYLAGFTGANVLTF.